This entry describes one T cell receptor beta chain. The antigen is undetermined. Patients with uncontrolled infections, other autoimmune diseases, pregnancy or lactation were excluded. The data are from a study of T cells in Graves' hyperthyroidism and ophthalmopathy. General study points: The model made its ophthalmopathy prediction, and onset followed a median approximately six months later.

CDR1 MNHEY and CDR2 SMNVEV come from the germline V gene (reference sequence). This CDR3 has 12 residues. The ends lost 2 bases at V and 11 bases at J; junction bases unmatched: 5. Authors of the study amplified TCR beta CDR3 regions from RNA transcripts. HTBI primers drove first-round RT-PCR of the TCR CDR3. In TCRdb, the multiplex PCR reads were re-called with MiXCR into one record per CDR3 protein. The sample has around 340,000 distinct CDR3 sequences, 17% seen once; the top ten hold 34%. The chain couples TRBV27 to TRBJ1-1, with TRBD1 identical over 7 bases. This sequence originates from a woman in her twenties or thirties with Graves' hyperthyroidism that later progressed to Graves' ophthalmopathy. The sample taken for sequencing was blood. The CDR3 sequence is CASSLPGQPAFF. CDR3 in DNA: TGTGCCAGCAGTTTACCGGGACAGCCGGCTTTCTTT.